This T cell receptor (beta chain) comes out of a study of response to subunit inactivated influenza vaccine. General study findings and limits: The authors offered the suggestion that each seasonal influenza vaccination recruits few new T cells.

TCRdb itself ran the RT-PCR reads through MiXCR, one entry per CDR3 protein. The sample yields hundreds of thousands of distinct CDR3 sequences, 15% to 17% seen once. Note on this clonotype: Antigen specificity is unknown.

Trimming cost V 4 bases and J 6 bases, with 13 bases left between them. From germline, CDR1 is LNHNV and CDR2 YYDKDF (reference sequence). The CDR3 sequence is 13 residues long. Sequences were derived from PBMCs from blood, sampled roughly 13 days after vaccination. This chain links TRBV15 with TRBJ2-7; D ambiguous. The source of this sequence is a man in his fifties who received an inactivated influenza vaccine. The CDR3 is CATSTTETVEQYF. The CDR3 region has the DNA TGTGCCACCAGCACTACAGAGACGGTCGAGCAGTACTTC.